The 14 T cell receptor beta chains presented below share a single source sample, sequenced in a study of cytomegalovirus exposure and HLA in healthy donors. The study ran its PCR with 60 Vbeta and 13 Jbeta primers. Produced via immunoSEQ multiplex PCR; TCRdb's table is partial and in-frame only. The repertoire holds about 180,000 clones, with more than 70% as singletons. What was sequenced was PBMCs. These receptors were taken from a girl aged 10-17 years in good health and CMV-seropositive.

The V gene is TRBV27, the J gene TRBJ2-7, with D possibly being TRBD2 (7 bases). The CDR3 runs to 13 residues. V was clipped by 3 bases and J by 5 bases, with 11 bases between them. CDR1 is MNHEY, CDR2 SMNVEV, per germline (reference sequence). CDR3 region: CASSFGGAHEQYF. The CDR3 coding sequence is TGTGCCAGCAGTTTTGGGGGGGCGCACGAGCAGTACTTC.

The chain joins TRBV2 to TRBJ2-2, with 8 bases identical to TRBD2. CDR3 size: 12 residues. The ends lost 6 bases at V and 13 bases at J; junction bases unmatched: 7. Germline V gives CDR1 SNHLY, CDR2 FYNNEI. CDR3 in DNA: TGTGCCAGCAGATACGGGACTAGTGGGCTGTTTTTT. Translating it yields CASRYGTSGLFF. Complete variable domain (other parts from reference TRBV2 and TRBJ2-2): EPEVTQTPSHQVTQMGQEVILRCVPISNHLYFYWYRQILGQKVEFLVSFYNNEISEKSEIFDDQFSVERPDGSNFTLKIRSTKLEDSAMYFCASRYGTSGLFFGEGSRLTVL.

For the CDR3, the DNA is TGCGCCGGCGGGCAAAATGGCTCCTACGAGCAGTACTTC. Its translation: CAGGQNGSYEQYF. The genes are TRBV23-1 and TRBJ2-7; D is possibly TRBD2 (5 bases). TRBV23-1 falls under the ORF class, with uncertain function. The V end lost 11 bases, the J end lost 0 bases, and 14 bases lay between the germline ends. The CDR3 contains 13 residues.

This clone came up once. The chain is built from TRBV15 and TRBJ1-1; D is unclear. Trimming removed 3 bases from V and 3 bases from J, with 14 bases in between. In germline, CDR1 is LNHNV, CDR2 YYDKDF (reference sequence). This CDR3 contains 15 residues. DNA for the CDR3: TGTGCCACCAGCAGGCGAGGAGAGGGAGACACTGAAGCTTTCTTT. This codes for CATSRRGEGDTEAFF.

Points on this clone: One end of the junction varies from germline; a read error may be responsible. This chain uses TRBV30 with TRBJ1-4, with 7 nucleotides matching TRBD1. The CDR3 loop spans 11 amino acids. Germline V gives CDR1 GTSNPN, CDR2 SVGIG (reference sequence). DNA of the CDR3: TGTGCCTGGAGTGTAGGAGGACAGGCTCTTTTT. Translating it yields CAWSVGGQALF.

This clone was counted between two and nine times. The chain employs TRBV18 and TRBJ2-3; D might be TRBD2 (7 bases). The CDR3 is 14 residues long. Germline V gene sequence: CDR1 KGHSH, CDR2 LQKENI. Trimming cost V 6 bases and J 4 bases, with 14 bases left between them. The CDR3 loop is CASSWGGLADTQYF. CDR3 sequence (DNA): TGTGCCAGCTCTTGGGGGGGCCTGGCAGATACGCAGTATTTT.

V usage is TRBV10-1 and J usage is TRBJ2-1, with 7 bases matching TRBD2. There are 16 residues in the CDR3. The V gene end was trimmed by 9 bases and the J gene end by 1 base; junction bases not matched to a gene: 12. CDR1 and CDR2 (germline): WNHNN, SYGVQD (reference sequence). The CDR3 nucleotides read TGCGCCAGTTCTGGGGCGGGGGAGGAGTCCTACAATGAGCAGTTCTTC. It translates to CASSGAGEESYNEQFF.

This CDR3 reads CASSRDRASSSTF. As DNA, the CDR3 is TGTGCCAGCAGCAGAGACAGGGCCAGTTCTTCCACCTTC. This chain links TRBV27 with TRBJ1-2; 7 nucleotides line up with TRBD1. The V gene end was trimmed by 6 bases and the J gene end by 13 bases; junction bases not matched to a gene: 14. The CDR3 covers 13 residues. The germline CDR1 and CDR2 sequences are MNHEY and SMNVEV (reference sequence).

This chain uses TRBV7-6 with TRBJ1-3; TRBD1 aligns across 8 bases. The V gene's germline CDR1 is SGHVS and CDR2 FNYEAQ. This CDR3 spans 16 amino acids. With 4 bases clipped from V and 3 bases from J, the junction kept 8 bases outside the gene matches. CDR3 region: CASSSYRGDFGNTIYF. The CDR3 nucleotides are TGTGCCAGCAGCTCGTACAGGGGGGATTTTGGAAACACCATATATTTT.

The chain uses TRBV7-2 and TRBJ2-1, with 9 bases that match TRBD1. The J segment lost 8 bases and the V segment lost 2 bases, leaving 16 bases of the junction unmatched. CDR3 size: 18 residues. Looked up from germline, CDR1 is SGHTA and CDR2 is FQGNSA. This CDR3 reads CASSLQSPGTGLIYEQFF. In nucleotides, the CDR3 is TGTGCCAGCAGCTTACAATCCCCGGGGACAGGGCTCATCTATGAGCAGTTCTTC.

The chain couples TRBV30 to TRBJ2-7; 12 nucleotides align to TRBD2. J lost 5 bases, V lost 6 bases, and 11 bases had no gene match. The CDR3 is 15 residues long. Per the germline V gene, CDR1 is GTSNPN and CDR2 is SVGIG (reference sequence). CDR3 coding DNA: TGTGCCTGTCATGATCTAGCGGGAGGGCTCCACGAGCAGTACTTC. Its protein is CACHDLAGGLHEQYF.

This sequence joins TRBV4-1 and TRBJ1-4; the match to TRBD1 covers 8 bases. The germline V gene has CDR1 MGHRA and CDR2 YSYEKL. V lost 0 bases and J lost 10; bases outside the gene matches: 10. The CDR3 has 16 amino acids. Here the CDR3 reads CASSQESGTGGRKLFF. The CDR3 coding sequence is TGCGCCAGCAGCCAAGAAAGCGGTACAGGGGGGAGAAAACTGTTTTTT.

The chain has TRBV7-6 and TRBJ2-1, with a possible D match to TRBD2 (5 bases). The CDR3 loop spans 14 amino acids. Germline CDR1 SGHVS, CDR2 FNYEAQ. The V and J ends lost 3 bases and 9 bases respectively, with 15 bases between them. The CDR3 protein is CASSFPLGEGEQFF. As DNA, the CDR3 is TGTGCCAGCAGCTTCCCCTTGGGCGAGGGTGAGCAGTTCTTC.

The genes are TRBV11-3 and TRBJ2-5, with D possibly matching TRBD1 (6 bases). With 5 bases removed from V and 4 bases from J, the gap between germline ends came to 11 bases. Germline assignment: CDR1 SGHNT and CDR2 YENEEA. The CDR3 totals 13 residues. The CDR3 DNA follows: TGTGCCAGCAGCCGGAGCAGGGGAGAGACCCAGTACTTC. It encodes CASSRSRGETQYF.